The sequence of this T cell receptor (beta chain) was determined in a study of monozygotic twins with inflammatory bowel disease. Findings and caveats of the study: Variability in patient repertoires may have come partly from differing immunosuppressive treatments.

After re-calling the 5' RACE reads, TCRdb lists one entry per CDR3 protein, DNA absent. The sample includes 300,000 to 350,000 distinct CDR3 sequences. For this clonotype: Antigen specificity is unknown.

From germline, CDR1 is SQVTM and CDR2 ANQGSEA. The CDR3 runs 13 residues. The chain recombines TRBV29-1 with TRBJ1-2; TCRdb's D gene call, TRBD1, goes unchecked for lack of DNA. Source material: blood. This clonotype was obtained from a human donor with ulcerative colitis or Crohn's disease, or a healthy co-twin of an affected twin (not recorded which). CDR3 region: CSVERSRGYGYTF.